Below, 32 T cell receptor beta chains from the same sample are listed, as sequenced in a study of blood T cell repertoires in COVID-19. Sequencing used immunoSEQ multiplex PCR; TCRdb keeps in-frame clones, though not all of them. In the table there are roughly 180,000 clones, approximately 87% of which are singletons. The sequenced sample consisted of PBMCs or T cells enriched from blood (not recorded which). These receptors all come from a woman in her forties or fifties who had recovered from COVID-19.

This clone was seen a handful of times. The chain carries TRBV7-2 and TRBJ1-2, with 10 bases fitting TRBD1. CDR1 and CDR2 (germline): SGHTA, FQGNSA. This CDR3 has 13 amino acids. Unmatched junction bases numbered 2, after V lost 4 bases and J lost 6 bases. The CDR3 nucleotides read TGTGCCAGCAGCTGGGACAGGGGCGATGGCTACACCTTC. It specifies CASSWDRGDGYTF.

V is TRBV18 and J is TRBJ1-2; D is unclear. Trimming took off 3 bases at V and 5 bases at J, with 10 bases between the two ends. Germline loops: CDR1 KGHSH, CDR2 LQKENI. The length of the CDR3 is 13 residues. The CDR3 nucleotides read TGTGCCAGCTCACCCCCGAATCGGTATGGCTACACCTTC. Translating gives CASSPPNRYGYTF.

The rearrangement joins TRBV19 to TRBJ1-2, with 8 bases fitting TRBD1. CDR3 length: 15 residues. Trimming cost V 6 bases and J 6 bases; bases outside gene matches: 12. Germline V gene lookup returns CDR1 LNHDA and CDR2 SQIVND (reference sequence). The CDR3 coding sequence is TGTGCCAGTAGCCGAACGACAGGGGTGGGGAATGGCTACACCTTC. This translates into CASSRTTGVGNGYTF.

The chain recombines TRBV7-2 with TRBJ1-5, with 7 bases identical to TRBD1. Germline assignment: CDR1 SGHTA and CDR2 FQGNSA. The V segment lost 6 bases and the J segment 0 bases; nucleotides outside the gene matches: 2. The CDR3 loop spans 14 amino acids. The CDR3 DNA follows: TGTGCCAGCAGTCGACAGGGTAGCAATCAGCCCCAGCATTTT. Translated, it gives CASSRQGSNQPQHF.

V usage is TRBV13 and J usage is TRBJ2-7, with D perhaps matching TRBD1 (5 bases). V shed 1 base and J shed 6 bases, with 10 bases lying between them. This CDR3 is built from 13 residues. Per the germline V gene, CDR1 is PRHDT and CDR2 is FYEKMQ (reference sequence). DNA for the CDR3: TGTGCCAGCAGCTTAGTAGGGGCCAGCGAGCAGTACGTC. Amino acids: CASSLVGASEQYV.

Note on this clone: The sample contains more than one DNA sequence encoding this CDR3. The chain employs TRBV9 and TRBJ1-2, with 9 bases aligning to TRBD1. Germline-derived CDR1 and CDR2 are SGDLS and YYNGEE. Trimming at V came to 0 bases and at J to 7 bases, leaving 1 base not matched to a gene. The CDR3 runs to 13 residues. CDR3: CASSVVTGGGYTF. In nucleotides, the CDR3 is TGTGCCAGCAGCGTAGTGACAGGGGGTGGCTACACCTTC.

The chain links TRBV28 to TRBJ1-4; a possible D gene is TRBD1 (6 bases). This CDR3 spans 14 amino acids. Trimming removed 4 bases from V and 5 bases from J, with 11 bases in between. Germline V gene data show CDR1 as MDHEN and CDR2 as SYDVKM. CDR3 sequence reads: CASSWGGANEKLFF. In DNA form, the CDR3 reads TGTGCCAGCAGTTGGGGGGGGGCCAATGAAAAACTGTTTTTT.

This clone was observed once. The chain links TRBV19 to TRBJ1-1, with D possibly matching TRBD1 (6 bases). The V gene's germline CDR1 is LNHDA and CDR2 SQIVND (reference sequence). There are 13 residues in the CDR3. V shed 3 bases and J shed 8 bases, with 13 bases lying between them. In nucleotides, the CDR3 is TGTGCCAGTAGTATCCTCGGACAGTCAGAAGCTTTCTTT. Protein product: CASSILGQSEAFF.

The genes are TRBV5-1 and TRBJ1-1, with D hard to call. CDR1 and CDR2 from the germline V gene are SGHRS and YFSETQ. Trimming removed 1 base at V and 5 bases at J, with 6 bases between. The CDR3 loop spans 12 amino acids. CDR3 residues: CASSLQRTEAFF. Written as DNA, the CDR3 is TGCGCCAGCAGCTTGCAACGGACTGAAGCTTTCTTT.

This clone showed up many times. The chain carries TRBV13 and TRBJ1-6; D is uncertain. The germline V and J ends were trimmed by 2 bases and 1 base, with 9 bases remaining between them. The CDR3 runs 16 residues. The V gene's germline CDR1 is PRHDT and CDR2 FYEKMQ (reference sequence). For the CDR3, the DNA is TGTGCCAGCAGCTTAAAGGGAGGGTCCTATAATTCACCCCTCCACTTT. Its translation: CASSLKGGSYNSPLHF.

The gene calls are TRBV5-1 and TRBJ1-4, with a possible D match to TRBD1 (5 bases). The germline V gene encodes CDR1 SGHRS and CDR2 YFSETQ. The CDR3 is 12 amino acids. V gave up 4 bases and J gave up 8 bases, with 9 bases separating them. Here the CDR3 DNA reads TGCGCCAGCAGCGGGGGAGGAGAAAAACTGTTTTTT. This encodes CASSGGGEKLFF.

The chain carries TRBV6-5 and TRBJ1-5; 8 bases agree with TRBD1. This CDR3 is 13 amino acids long. The V gene end was trimmed by 7 bases and the J gene end by 4 bases; junction bases not matched to a gene: 3. Germline-derived CDR1 and CDR2 are MNHEY and SVGAGI. The CDR3 loop is CASINRGNQPQHF. The CDR3 coding sequence is TGTGCCAGCATCAACAGGGGGAATCAGCCCCAGCATTTT.

V usage is TRBV6-2 or TRBV6-3 and J usage is TRBJ2-7; D is unclear. There are 14 residues in the CDR3. Trimming pared 5 bases from V and 2 bases from J, leaving 13 bases between. CDR1 MNHEY and CDR2 SVGEGT come from the germline V gene. CDR3 DNA sequence: TGTGCCAGCAGTACCCCCGTCGAGCCCTACGAGCAGTACGTC. Its translation: CASSTPVEPYEQYV.

The chain is built from TRBV30 and TRBJ1-4; 7 bases map to TRBD1. The CDR3 spans 13 residues. The trim removed 6 bases at V and 1 base at J, leaving 2 bases unmatched. Germline CDR1 and CDR2: GTSNPN and SVGIG (reference sequence). The CDR3 reads CACHRGTNEKLFF. DNA for the CDR3: TGTGCCTGCCACAGGGGAACTAATGAAAAACTGTTTTTT.

The chain recombines TRBV5-1 with TRBJ2-5; 8 bases agree with TRBD2. This CDR3 has 14 amino acids. Germline CDR1 reads SGHRS; CDR2 reads YFSETQ. V dropped 4 bases and J dropped 1; count of bases not matched to a gene: 3. CDR3 residues: CASSPGGAQETQYF. The CDR3 bases are TGCGCCAGCAGCCCCGGGGGGGCCCAAGAGACCCAGTACTTC.

This rearrangement joins TRBV20-1 to TRBJ2-4, with TRBD2 matching 9 bases. The CDR3 covers 15 residues. CDR1 and CDR2 from the germline V gene are DFQATT and SNEGSKA (reference sequence). With V trimmed by 3 bases and J by 7 bases, 10 bases remained unmatched. CDR3 in DNA: TGCAGTGCTAGTTGGGTAGCGGGGGACCCGAACATTCAGTACTTC. Protein: CSASWVAGDPNIQYF.

The chain is built from TRBV12-1 and TRBJ2-7; TRBD1 is the table's D call and was not checked against the DNA. TRBV12-1 is a known pseudogene. The CDR3 is 17 amino acids. The CDR3 sequence: CASSFVGDRGVPYEQYV. The CDR3, as DNA: TGTGCCAGCAGCTTTGTCGGCGACAGGGGGGTTCCCTACGAGCAGTACGTC.

The chain employs TRBV11-2 and TRBJ2-2; 7 bases map to TRBD1. V gave up 1 base and J gave up 2 bases; unmatched junction bases: 7. The CDR3 covers 17 residues. Germline values: CDR1 SGHAT, CDR2 FQNNGV. The CDR3 sequence: CASSLGPTGRNTGELFF. The CDR3 DNA follows: TGTGCCAGCAGCTTAGGACCGACAGGGCGCAACACCGGGGAGCTGTTTTTT.

The chain uses TRBV4-1 and TRBJ2-1, with TRBD2 identical over 8 bases. The junction had 17 bases not matched to a gene; V was cut back by 3 bases and J by 7 bases. Germline V CDR1 and CDR2: MGHRA, YSYEKL. The length of the CDR3 is 18 residues. The CDR3 DNA sequence: TGCGCCAGCAGCCACCAACGCGGTGGCGGGAGGTCTCTGAATGAGCAGTTCTTC. Its translation: CASSHQRGGGRSLNEQFF.

V usage is TRBV11-1 and J usage is TRBJ2-1; 8 bases fit TRBD2. This CDR3 is 14 amino acids long. CDR1 SGHAT and CDR2 FQDESV come from the germline V gene (reference sequence). The V and J ends lost 3 bases and 8 bases, in that order; junction bases with no gene match: 6. CDR3 bases: TGTGCCAGCAGCTTTACTAGCGGTTTCGATGAGCAGTTCTTC. This codes for CASSFTSGFDEQFF.

This sequence joins TRBV5-8 and TRBJ2-2, with 7 bases identical to TRBD1. Germline-derived CDR1 and CDR2 are SGHTS and YDEGEE. The CDR3 sequence is 16 residues long. Trimming removed 3 bases from V and 4 bases from J; junction bases left unmatched: 9. The CDR3 DNA sequence: TGTGCCAGCAGCTCCACAGGGGTCGATCGCACCGGGGAGCTGTTTTTT. This translates into CASSSTGVDRTGELFF.

CDR3 coding DNA: TGCAGCGCAGGACAGGGTATTAACTATGGCTACACCTTC. Translation: CSAGQGINYGYTF. The chain employs TRBV29-1 and TRBJ1-2, with TRBD1 matching over 8 bases. The CDR3 totals 13 residues. Germline V gene data show CDR1 as SQVTM and CDR2 as ANQGSEA. V dropped 7 bases and J dropped 1; count of bases not matched to a gene: 5. Variable domain in full (rest from reference TRBV29-1 and TRBJ1-2): SAVISQKPSRDICQRGTSLTIQCQVDSQVTMMFWYRQQPGQSLTLIATANQGSEATYESGFVIDKFPISRPNLTFSTLTVSNMSPEDSSIYLCSAGQGINYGYTFGSGTRLTVV.

The rearrangement uses TRBV30 and TRBJ1-1; 10 nucleotides match TRBD1. The V segment lost 3 bases and the J segment 7 bases; nucleotides outside the gene matches: 11. Germline CDR1 and CDR2: GTSNPN and SVGIG (reference sequence). CDR3 length: 15 residues. The CDR3 loop reads CAWRGQGLQIVEAFF. The CDR3 nucleotides are TGTGCCTGGAGGGGACAGGGGCTCCAAATCGTTGAAGCTTTCTTT. Supplemented by reference TRBV30 and TRBJ1-1, the full variable domain reads SQTIHQWPATLVQPVGSPLSLECTVEGTSNPNLYWYRQAAGRGLQLLFYSVGIGQISSEVPQNLSASRPQDRQFILSSKKLLLSDSGFYLCAWRGQGLQIVEAFFGQGTRLTVV.

The CDR3 coding sequence is TGCGCCAGCAGCCCCGACCCTACAGGGGGCTTGAGGAAACTGTTTTTT. Its translation is CASSPDPTGGLRKLFF. The chain employs TRBV5-1 and TRBJ1-4; 9 bases map to TRBD1. V shed 4 bases, J shed 11 bases, and the junction held 15 bases outside the gene matches. The V gene's germline CDR1 is SGHRS and CDR2 YFSETQ. This CDR3 comprises 16 residues.

The rearrangement uses TRBV3-1 (or the pseudogene TRBV3-2) and TRBJ2-7; maybe TRBD2 (6 bases). The length of the CDR3 is 12 residues. Germline assignment: CDR1 LGHDT and CDR2 YNNKEL (reference sequence). Trimming took 7 bases from V and 4 from J, leaving 11 bases between them. This CDR3 reads CASTLEGYEQYV. CDR3 in DNA: TGTGCCAGCACCTTGGAGGGATACGAGCAGTACGTC.

The chain carries TRBV6-5 and TRBJ1-1; D is perhaps TRBD1 (5 bases). Germline loops: CDR1 MNHEY, CDR2 SVGAGI. The CDR3 length is 13 residues. V was trimmed by 6 bases and J by 1 base, leaving 9 bases between them. CDR3 DNA: TGTGCCAGCAGCTTCGACAGGAACACTGAAGCTTTCTTT. Its protein is CASSFDRNTEAFF.

The V gene is TRBV11-2, the J gene TRBJ1-3; no firm D call. V was cut by 5 bases and J by 4 bases, with 15 bases left in between. CDR3 length equals 15 residues. Germline CDR1 and CDR2: SGHAT and FQNNGV. CDR3 protein: CASSETRGSGNTIYF. CDR3 coding DNA: TGTGCCAGCAGCGAGACCCGGGGATCAGGAAACACCATATATTTT.

This CDR3 reads CASRGQGKQPQHF. The CDR3 nucleotides are TGTGCCAGCAGAGGACAGGGGAAACAGCCCCAGCATTTT. The chain carries TRBV27 and TRBJ1-5; 9 bases agree with TRBD1. After removal of 6 bases from V and 7 bases from J, the junction contained 4 bases not matched to a gene. This CDR3 is 13 amino acids long. CDR1 is MNHEY and CDR2 is SMNVEV in the germline V gene (reference sequence).

This clone showed up just once. The J gene is TRBJ1-5, the V gene TRBV29-1; no clear D. The V gene lost 4 bases and the J gene lost 4 bases, with 20 bases spanning the gap. The CDR3 sequence is 16 residues long. Germline values: CDR1 SQVTM, CDR2 ANQGSEA. DNA for the CDR3: TGCAGCGTTGTAGATACCCGCGGCGCTACTAATCAGCCCCAGCATTTT. Encoded protein: CSVVDTRGATNQPQHF.

This clone was counted only a few times. The chain is built from TRBV27 and TRBJ1-1; a weak D match, TRBD1 (5 bases). Per the germline V gene, CDR1 is MNHEY and CDR2 is SMNVEV (reference sequence). V gave up 5 bases and J gave up 0 bases, with 10 bases separating them. The CDR3 runs to 14 residues. In nucleotides, the CDR3 is TGTGCCAGCAGTCGACAGTTGATGAACACTGAAGCTTTCTTT. Its protein product is CASSRQLMNTEAFF.

This clone showed up just a few times. The chain uses TRBV6-2 or TRBV6-3 and TRBJ2-3, with TRBD2 matching 11 bases. This CDR3 is 18 amino acids long. J lost 6 bases, V lost 6 bases, and 17 bases had no gene match. Germline assignment: CDR1 MNHEY and CDR2 SVGEGT. The CDR3 DNA reads as TGTGCCAGCAGCCTACTAGCGGGAGTAACCCCCCCACGGGATACGCAGTATTTT. This encodes CASSLLAGVTPPRDTQYF.

CDR3 protein: CASSLDRGGEQYV. The CDR3 coding sequence is TGTGCCAGCAGCCTGGACAGGGGCGGAGAGCAGTACGTC. This sequence joins TRBV7-2 and TRBJ2-7, with 9 bases aligning to TRBD1. V shed 5 bases and J 7 bases; nucleotides not matched to a gene: 6. CDR3 length: 13 residues. Germline loops: CDR1 SGHTA, CDR2 FQGNSA.